What follows describes a single T cell receptor beta chain. It lacks a known antigen. Qualities for individual bases were not recorded, and no much larger clone is one base off. The cohort consisted of 666 healthy bone marrow donors. Cohort members were all nominally healthy when sampled, although unrecorded immune exposures were likely present. The donor was CMV seropositive and was included in the group of 300 or so seropositive cohort members. A peripheral blood sample was provided by each donor, and peripheral blood mononuclear cells were used for TCR beta sequencing. Genomic DNA was extracted from the blood cell samples with the Qiagen DNeasy Blood Extraction Kit. The sample comes from a study of cytomegalovirus exposure and HLA in healthy donors (dated by TCRdb to 2016 to 2017). The study in broad terms: According to an earlier analysis of 587 of the donors, about 170 million T cells yielded 100 million or so unique TCR beta sequences and around 280 Gb of sequence data. Roughly 300 gigabases of sequencing data and around 88 million unique TCR sequences made up an early release that covered approximately 700 HLA-typed donors. Of the approximately 400 genotyped donors, 65% to 90% fell in the genetic ancestry cluster associated with self-reported Caucasian donors. The aim of the study was to test whether cataloging public T cell receptors could identify signatures of past pathogen exposure. The study profiled the T cell repertoires of hundreds of subjects by immunosequencing and related them to cytomegalovirus serostatus. Along with the roughly 670-subject first cohort, a separate validation cohort of over 90 different subjects was used. The study combined high-throughput TCR immunosequencing, statistical association of individual TCRs with disease status, and machine learning to predict cytomegalovirus infection status. To study patterns of TCR occurrence, a later analysis re-analyzed previously published TCR beta repertoires from around 700 donors and added high-resolution HLA genotyping. The later analysis used no new phenotypic data to find candidate immune exposures, relying instead on TCR beta sequences and their occurrence across donors. An earlier analysis of about 620 of the donors applied high-throughput TCR beta sequencing to assess whether each TCR beta V gene segment acted as functional or pseudogenic. Donor age, sex, ethnicity and CMV serostatus were compiled together with the repertoire data. Genome-wide SNP genotypes for about three fifths of the roughly 670 donors were used in a later genetic analysis, which treated that subset as a discovery cohort. All discovery cohort repertoires had been generated using a single sequencing platform. Both class I and class II loci were covered by HLA typing, at four-digit resolution. The number of donors typed differed by locus, with about 629-630 for A, B, C, DRB1 and DQB1, approximately 500 for DQA1, about 610 for DPA1, and about 450 for DPB1. Because of strong linkage in the cohort, 4 to 6 DR-DQ haplotypes were treated as single units for association and clustering. Across 398 genotyped donors of the cohort, an average of about 240,000 unique TCR beta nucleotide sequences per donor were sequenced, and 15% to 20% of those sequences were non-productive.

General study outcomes and caveats: According to the authors, the approach could potentially be generalized to other disease states and immunological phenotypes. The classifier was reported to diagnose cytomegalovirus status with high specificity and sensitivity in both the original and validation cohorts. Specific HLA alleles were associated with roughly 16,000 TCR beta sequences at a false discovery rate of 0.05 in a later analysis. A further reported finding was that TCR beta sequences accurately predicted the HLA-A and HLA-B alleles for most subjects in the first cohort. Several of the top co-occurrence clusters appeared to be linked to parvovirus B19, influenza, CMV and Epstein-Barr virus, according to a later analysis. HLA typing was unavailable for some donors at each locus, so association tests used only the typed subset. For the cohort, immune exposure information was limited to CMV serostatus. Strong co-occurrence of HLA alleles, especially DR and DQ, made assigning TCR associations to individual alleles difficult. A later analysis found that HLA-associated TCR beta chains were more clonally expanded and had lower generation probabilities than equally common non-associated chains. A few of the identified cytomegalovirus-associated TCR beta chains were confirmed in vitro to be specific for cytomegalovirus antigens. An earlier analysis of approximately 590 of the donors showed that most TCR beta V segments appeared in productive rearrangements either about 90% or about 30% of the time, which broadly matched IMGT annotations. Most CMV-associated TCR beta chains appeared to be HLA-restricted in a later analysis, and the HLA associations seemed to be driven largely by CMV exposure. Most TCR sequences were seen in very few donors, while some public TCRs were found in many individuals. Presence/absence analyses assumed roughly uniform sequencing depth across donors, an assumption that may not hold. In a later analysis, the rate of TCR association differed among HLA loci, with DRB1 alleles having the most associated TCRs and HLA-C alleles having the fewest. In the study, some 160 TCR beta chains were listed as associated with cytomegalovirus. Linkage disequilibrium might explain the correlated functional status among segregating V segments, but an unknown experimental factor could not be excluded. Compared with the roughly 670-donor mean, donors in an Asian-associated ancestry cluster had fewer N-insertions in productive TCRs, according to a later genetic analysis. An association between a missense DCLRE1C variant and V-gene and J-gene trimming of TCR beta chains was found in a later genetic analysis and replicated in an independent cohort. The earlier analysis of approximately 590 of the donors excluded 15 to 20 rarely observed V segments, including chromosome 9 orphons, because counts were too low. Because the 87-base-pair reads could not distinguish some IMGT-functional V segments, including TRBV6-2 and TRBV6-3, those segments were excluded. A cluster of highly shared sequence variants was judged likely to be a technical artifact of the sequencing pipeline. In this cohort, only TCR beta chains were sequenced, and detectable features were limited by the absence of alpha or paired-chain data.

V is reduced by 8 bases and J by 0 bases, leaving a spacing of 13 bases between them. The CDR3 holds 13 amino acids from the cysteine to the phenylalanine. Of all the DNA, just the CDR3 is kept, 39 bases in frame from base 1. As encoded in the germline V gene, CDR1 is SQVTM while CDR2 is ANQGSEA. The library was prepared using the immunoSEQ multiplex PCR assay. A mixture of 60 forward primers for TCR Vbeta segments and 13 reverse primers for TCR Jbeta segments was used in the multiplex PCR. A multiplex PCR assay on genomic DNA amplified the CDR3 region of rearranged TCR beta genes. The Illumina HiSeq System was used to sequence the amplified TCR beta libraries as 87-base-pair reads. The paper's processing steps were these. Across the 670 or so repertoires, a later analysis counted some 80 million unique TCR beta chains, some 11 million of which were shared by at least two donors. Raw reads were error-corrected and collapsed into unique sequences by a nearest-neighbor algorithm in which closely related sequences were merged to remove PCR and sequencing errors. V, D and J gene segments were assigned by aligning CDR3 sequences to IMGT reference sequences. Each retained sequence needed at least a six-nucleotide match to both a V gene segment and a J gene segment. A rearrangement was called productive if the CDR3 had no stop codons and remained in frame with V and J, and every other rearrangement was called non-productive. Following IMGT convention, CDR3 was defined as the stretch from the second conserved V-encoded cysteine to the conserved J-encoded phenylalanine. In an earlier analysis of more than 550 of the donors, sequences lacking an unambiguous match to a single V gene segment were excluded. In an earlier analysis of approximately 610 of the donors, V segments were called functional above 56.7% productive rearrangements and were called segregating when the between-donor standard deviation exceeded 5%. A statistical classification framework was built to diagnose cytomegalovirus status from the catalog of TCR beta chain sequences. In a later analysis, V and J genes were assigned by comparing TCR nucleotide sequences against IMGT/GENE-DB human TR gene sequences. The TCRdist pipeline was used in a later analysis to assign CDR3 sequences and most-parsimonious VDJ recombination scenarios. In a later analysis, each TCR beta chain was defined by its CDR3 amino acid sequence together with its V-gene family, and reads without a unique V-gene family were excluded. To address suspected cross-contamination and a sequencing artifact, a later analysis removed around 600 highly shared, low-generation-probability nucleotide sequences. In a later analysis, a clonal expansion index was calculated for each public chain from normalized within-repertoire ranks of inferred template counts. In a later analysis, generation probabilities were computed with a VDJ recombination model fitted to out-of-frame rearrangements, and the resulting probabilities were checked against IGoR. Hypergeometric tests were used in a later analysis to score TCR-TCR, TCR-HLA and TCR-CMV co-occurrence, with a repertoire-size bias correction applied to the TCR pairs. To estimate false discovery rates, a later analysis permuted the HLA or CMV assignments 20 times. A later analysis grouped co-occurring TCRs with DBSCAN, adding TCRdist sequence similarity when clustering within HLA-allele-positive subsets. Repertoires with fewer than 30,000 or more than 120,000 public chains were left out of co-occurrence clustering, as were five repertoires with anomalous nucleotide sharing. TCRdb retrieved this table from immuneACCESS and kept in-frame rearrangements only. Not all clones are present; in checked studies, unresolved V genes account for under half, and no reason is known for the remainder. D and trimming were read from the DNA, whereas the V and J calls and clone size are those reported in that table. The sample table holds 100,000 to 150,000 clones, of which over 65% were seen once. The top ten constitute roughly a tenth of the sample.

The chain is made from TRBV29-1 and TRBJ2-5, and TRBD1 may be the D gene, going by 5 matching bases. What was sequenced was PBMCs. The receptor was isolated from a young man in good health and CMV-seropositive. The DNA sequence is TGCAGCTTCCGTGACAGTCACCAAGAGACCCAGTACTTC. Its product reads: CSFRDSHQETQYF.